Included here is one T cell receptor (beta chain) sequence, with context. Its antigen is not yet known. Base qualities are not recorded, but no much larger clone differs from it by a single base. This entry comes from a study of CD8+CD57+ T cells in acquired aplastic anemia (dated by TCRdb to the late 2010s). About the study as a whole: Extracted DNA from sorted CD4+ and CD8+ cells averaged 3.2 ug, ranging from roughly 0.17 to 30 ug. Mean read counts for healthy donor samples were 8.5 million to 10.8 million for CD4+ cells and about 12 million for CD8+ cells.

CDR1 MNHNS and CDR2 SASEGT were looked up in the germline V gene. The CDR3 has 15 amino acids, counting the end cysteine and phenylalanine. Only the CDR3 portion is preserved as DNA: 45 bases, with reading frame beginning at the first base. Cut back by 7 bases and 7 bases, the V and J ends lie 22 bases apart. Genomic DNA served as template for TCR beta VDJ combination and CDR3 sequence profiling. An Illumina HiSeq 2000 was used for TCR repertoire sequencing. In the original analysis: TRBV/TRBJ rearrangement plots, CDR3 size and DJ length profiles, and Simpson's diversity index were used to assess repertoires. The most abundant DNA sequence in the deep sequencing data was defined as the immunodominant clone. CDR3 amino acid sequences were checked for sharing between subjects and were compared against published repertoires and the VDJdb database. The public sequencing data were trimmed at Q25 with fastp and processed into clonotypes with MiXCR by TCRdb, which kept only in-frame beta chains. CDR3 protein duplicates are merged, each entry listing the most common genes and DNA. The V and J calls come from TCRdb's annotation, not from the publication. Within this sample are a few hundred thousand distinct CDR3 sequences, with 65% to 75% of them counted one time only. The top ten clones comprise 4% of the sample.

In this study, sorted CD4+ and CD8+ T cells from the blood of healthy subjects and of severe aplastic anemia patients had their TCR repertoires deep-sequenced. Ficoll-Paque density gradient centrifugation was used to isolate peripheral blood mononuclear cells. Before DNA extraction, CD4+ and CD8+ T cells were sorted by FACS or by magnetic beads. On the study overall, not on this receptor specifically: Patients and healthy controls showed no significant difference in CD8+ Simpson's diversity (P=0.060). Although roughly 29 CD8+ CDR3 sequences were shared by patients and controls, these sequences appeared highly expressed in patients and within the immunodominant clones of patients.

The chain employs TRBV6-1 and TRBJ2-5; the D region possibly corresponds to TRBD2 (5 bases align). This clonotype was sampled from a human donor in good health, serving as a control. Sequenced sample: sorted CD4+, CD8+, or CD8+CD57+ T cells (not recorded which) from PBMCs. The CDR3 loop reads CASKFGFGNSGTQYF. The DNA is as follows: TGTGCCAGCAAATTTGGTTTCGGGAACTCGGGGACCCAGTACTTC.